This TCR beta chain derives from a study of T cell responses to AZD1222 COVID-19 vaccine. Whole-study results and caveats: Most donors were white British, females outnumbered males, and clonal diversity was possibly underestimated. Every sample of the repertoires postdated the peak T cell response. Spike-specific TCR breadth and depth were elevated following two AZD1222 doses. At baseline, seropositivity was found in only six AZD1222 recipients.

CDR3 length: 13 amino acids. Trimming cost V 0 bases and J 3 bases, with 7 bases left between them. CDR1 is SGHRS, CDR2 YFSETQ, per germline. Some clones are missing from TCRdb's copy, which holds only in-frame ones; the method was immunoSEQ multiplex PCR. The table lists 90,000 to 150,000 clones, approximately 86% of them singletons. About this clone: Its antigen is undetermined.

The starting material was peripheral blood, obtained 28 days after the second AZD1222 dose. The J gene is TRBJ2-7, the V gene TRBV5-1; D remains ambiguous. The sequence came from an adult who received the AZD1222 COVID-19 vaccine. CDR3 coding DNA: TGCGCCAGCAGCTTGGGAAGGGACTACGAGCAGTACTTC. Translated, it gives CASSLGRDYEQYF.